The 22 T cell receptor beta chains given below trace back to one sample, sequenced in a study of T cell repertoires in cytomegalovirus infection. TCRdb independently ran MiXCR on the reads; one entry per CDR3 protein. The sample holds about 450,000 distinct CDR3 sequences, around 32% seen once. Sequencing was done on a sample of PBMCs. These receptor sequences come from a human donor in good health (CMV status not recorded). Some clones in this sample may be carry-over from other donors' samples.

This clonotype was seen ten or more times. The rearrangement links TRBV7-2 to TRBJ2-2; D unclear. The CDR3 is 13 residues long. The germline V and J ends were trimmed by 10 bases and 2 bases, with 11 bases remaining between them. Germline V gene lookup returns CDR1 SGHTA and CDR2 FQGNSA. The CDR3 DNA is TGTGCCACCGAACAGACTAACACCGGGGAGCTGTTTTTT. Its protein is CATEQTNTGELFF.

The chain couples TRBV12-3 or TRBV12-4 to TRBJ1-6; D unclear. The CDR3 totals 16 residues. V shed 4 bases and J shed 7 bases, with 17 bases lying between them. CDR3 sequence: CASSSAPVELNSPLHF. As DNA, the CDR3 is TGTGCCAGCAGTTCCGCCCCGGTTGAGTTGAATTCACCCCTCCACTTT.

Note on this clonotype: The junction departs from germline at one end; a sequencing error may be responsible. The CDR3 coding sequence is TGCGCCAGCAGCCAAGGAAAGGGAAACGATCAGTACTTC. Protein sequence: CASSQGKGNDQYF. The chain combines TRBV4-1 with TRBJ2-7, with D uncertain. Germline CDR1 is MGHRA and CDR2 is YSYEKL. The CDR3 loop spans 13 amino acids.

Remarks on this clonotype: At one end, the junction sequence differs from germline, possibly due to a read error. The chain joins TRBV19 to TRBJ1-1, with a tentative D call TRBD1 (6 bases). This CDR3 has 14 residues. CDR1 is LNHDA, CDR2 SQIVND, per germline (reference sequence). The CDR3 nucleotides are TGTGCCAGTAGTGGTGGCAGGGGAGGAACTGAAGATTTCTTT. Translated: CASSGGRGGTEDFF. Combining the CDR3 with reference TRBV19 and TRBJ1-1 gives the whole variable domain DGGITQSPKYLFRKEGQNVTLSCEQNLNHDAMYWYRQDPGQGLRLIYYSQIVNDFQKGDIAEGYSVSREKKESFPLTVTSAQKNPTAFYLCASSGGRGGTEDFFGQGTRLTVV.

V usage is TRBV20-1 and J usage is TRBJ2-6; D may match TRBD1 or TRBD2 (5 bases each). Germline CDR1 DFQATT, CDR2 SNEGSKA (reference sequence). The V and J ends lost 3 bases and 1 base respectively, with 16 bases between them. This CDR3 has 17 amino acids. This CDR3 reads CSASEARGTSGANVLTF. The CDR3 DNA is TGCAGTGCTAGTGAGGCGAGGGGAACATCTGGGGCCAACGTCCTGACTTTC.

This clonotype was counted a few times. The V and J genes are TRBV5-1 and TRBJ2-1, with D perhaps matching TRBD1 (5 bases). The CDR3 is 15 amino acids. Germline V gene sequence: CDR1 SGHRS, CDR2 YFSETQ. V was cut by 5 bases and J by 8 bases, with 20 bases left in between. CDR3 protein: CASRTQGTPLYEQFF. CDR3 sequence (DNA): TGCGCCAGCAGGACCCAGGGTACCCCTCTCTATGAGCAGTTCTTC.

Note on this clonotype: This may be a read error: a much more frequent sequence differs by one nucleotide. The rearrangement links TRBV15 to TRBJ1-1, with 7 nucleotides matching TRBD1. CDR1 is LNHNV and CDR2 is YYDKDF in the germline V gene (reference sequence). This CDR3 has 16 residues. V trimming: 3 bases; J trimming: 1 base; junction bases outside the gene matches: 8. CDR3 loop: CATSSEGGSSNTEAFF. The CDR3 DNA reads TGTGCCACCAGCAGTGAAGGGGGCTCATCGAACACTGAAGCTTTCTTT.

V gene TRBV6-2 or TRBV6-3 combines with J gene TRBJ1-5, with a tentative D call TRBD1 (5 bases). With 8 bases removed from V and 4 bases from J, the gap between germline ends came to 15 bases. This CDR3 comprises 14 residues. The germline CDR1 and CDR2 sequences are MNHEY and SVGEGT. Here the CDR3 DNA reads TGTGCCAGCCGGCGTGCAGGGATGAATCAGCCCCAGCATTTT. Residues: CASRRAGMNQPQHF.

A few counts support this clonotype. This rearrangement joins TRBV28 to TRBJ2-1; 7 nucleotides align to TRBD1. V shed 4 bases and J 1 base; nucleotides not matched to a gene: 4. The CDR3 length is 15 residues. The germline V gene has CDR1 MDHEN and CDR2 SYDVKM. The CDR3 coding sequence is TGTGCCAGCAGTTACGAGACAGGGTCCTACAATGAGCAGTTCTTC. Its protein is CASSYETGSYNEQFF.

The V call is TRBV4-1, the J call TRBJ2-1; 8 nucleotides match TRBD2. Germline V gene lookup returns CDR1 MGHRA and CDR2 YSYEKL. Germline trimming cut 0 bases from V and 9 bases from J; bases unmatched to any gene: 1. The CDR3 consists of 13 residues. For the CDR3, the DNA is TGCGCCAGCAGCCAAGAAGCGGGGGTTGAGCAGTTCTTC. Its protein product is CASSQEAGVEQFF.

This clonotype was observed a few times. The V and J genes are TRBV6-5 and TRBJ1-2; 7 bases line up with TRBD1. Germline V CDR1 and CDR2: MNHEY, SVGAGI. This CDR3 contains 17 residues. V lost 0 bases to trimming and J lost 4 bases; unmatched junction nucleotides: 11. In DNA form, the CDR3 reads TGTGCCAGCAGTTACTCGGGAGGGACAGTCCTTAGCTATGGCTACACCTTC. Residues: CASSYSGGTVLSYGYTF.

This clonotype was recorded at least ten times. The chain has TRBV7-2 and TRBJ2-1; 7 bases are a match to TRBD1. Germline CDR1 is SGHTA and CDR2 is FQGNSA. The CDR3 totals 16 residues. The V and J ends lost 2 bases and 5 bases, in that order; junction bases with no gene match: 9. The DNA of the CDR3 is TGTGCCAGCAGCTTACGCCAGACAGGGATGGACAATGAGCAGTTCTTC. This sequence encodes CASSLRQTGMDNEQFF.

The chain recombines TRBV6-2 or TRBV6-3 with TRBJ2-7, with D possibly being TRBD1 (5 bases). The V gene lost 5 bases and the J gene lost 3 bases, with 8 bases spanning the gap. Germline V gene sequence: CDR1 MNHEY, CDR2 SVGEGT. The CDR3 spans 12 residues. The CDR3 region is CASSPRDYEQYF. CDR3 sequence (DNA): TGTGCCAGCAGTCCCAGGGACTACGAGCAGTACTTC.

The rearrangement uses TRBV15 and TRBJ2-7, with 8 positions matching TRBD1. Germline values: CDR1 LNHNV, CDR2 YYDKDF (reference sequence). This CDR3 has 17 residues. The J segment lost 5 bases and the V segment lost 0 bases, leaving 12 bases of the junction unmatched. The CDR3 DNA follows: TGTGCCACCAGCAGAGACGGGACAGGTCAAACACGGGACGAGCAGTACTTC. It specifies CATSRDGTGQTRDEQYF.

This chain links TRBV12-5 with TRBJ2-6, with 8 bases fitting TRBD1. Germline V gene data show CDR1 as LGHNT and CDR2 as FRNRAP. J gave up 0 bases and V 2 bases, and 6 bases lay outside the gene matches. This CDR3 is 18 amino acids long. CDR3 sequence: CASGLTRTGSSGANVLTF. In DNA, the CDR3 is TGTGCTAGTGGTTTGACCAGGACAGGGAGCTCTGGGGCCAACGTCCTGACTTTC.

This clonotype was recorded a few times. V usage is TRBV5-4 and J usage is TRBJ1-1, with unresolved D. This CDR3 spans 12 amino acids. The V and J ends lost 6 bases and 4 bases respectively, with 10 bases between them. Germline V gene lookup returns CDR1 SGHNT and CDR2 YYREEE (reference sequence). The CDR3 protein is CASNPVGTEAFF. CDR3 sequence (DNA): TGTGCCAGCAATCCGGTTGGCACTGAAGCTTTCTTT.

The J gene is TRBJ1-4, the V gene TRBV20-1, with D hard to call. The CDR3 contains 16 residues. CDR1 DFQATT and CDR2 SNEGSKA come from the germline V gene (reference sequence). Trimming pared 3 bases from V and 4 bases from J, leaving 18 bases between. The CDR3 bases are TGCAGTGCTAGGGGTTCGGCGGAAGGGAATAATGAAAAACTGTTTTTT. As protein: CSARGSAEGNNEKLFF.

On this clonotype itself: A read error may account for a junction end that differs from germline. The V gene is TRBV7-2, the J gene TRBJ2-3; D may be TRBD1 (5 bases). The CDR3 consists of 16 residues. In germline, CDR1 is SGHTA, CDR2 FQGNSA. As DNA, the CDR3 is TGTGCCATCAGCACTCTGAAAGTGCAGGGTACAGATACGCAGTATTTT. It is translated as CAISTLKVQGTDTQYF.

The chain carries TRBV12-3 or TRBV12-4 and TRBJ2-3; D not resolved. The V gene lost 6 bases and the J gene lost 5 bases, with 9 bases spanning the gap. This CDR3 is built from 12 residues. The CDR3 DNA follows: TGTGCCAGCAGAAAGGGAAGAGATACGCAGTATTTT. This codes for CASRKGRDTQYF.

This rearrangement joins TRBV12-3 or TRBV12-4 to TRBJ1-4; D remains ambiguous. The V and J ends lost 7 bases and 4 bases respectively, with 16 bases between them. This CDR3 has 15 amino acids. The CDR3 spells CASISRADLNEKLFF. In nucleotides, the CDR3 is TGTGCCAGCATCTCTCGGGCGGATCTTAATGAAAAACTGTTTTTT.

This chain connects TRBV12-3 or TRBV12-4 to TRBJ2-6; D not resolved. The V and J ends lost 5 bases and 8 bases respectively, with 25 bases between them. The CDR3 has 18 residues. CDR3 in amino acids: CASSPRNAQGPGSNVLTF. In DNA form, the CDR3 reads TGTGCCAGCAGTCCCAGAAACGCCCAAGGTCCCGGGTCCAACGTCCTGACTTTC.

The sample holds a few counts of this clonotype. This chain uses TRBV19 with TRBJ2-1; D is undetermined. The CDR3 is 15 amino acids. The V gene lost 7 bases and the J gene lost 5 bases, with 18 bases spanning the gap. Germline V gene data show CDR1 as LNHDA and CDR2 as SQIVND (reference sequence). CDR3 in amino acids: CASNPHGHSNNEQFF. CDR3 bases: TGTGCCAGTAATCCCCATGGGCACTCAAACAATGAGCAGTTCTTC.